These 22 T cell receptor beta chains originate from one sample sequenced in a study of shared clonotypes between healthy human individuals. Clones were read by immunoSEQ multiplex PCR, and TCRdb kept only the in-frame ones, dropping some. The sample includes approximately 2.3 million clones, approximately 95% seen only once; the top ten take 0.39%. The sample consisted of naive CD4+ T cells from PBMCs. The subset denotes: CD45RA+ positively selected. The receptors derive from a man aged 18 to 30 in good health. Some clones in this sample may be carry-over from other donors' samples.

V usage is TRBV28 and J usage is TRBJ1-2; 11 positions match TRBD1. Germline CDR1 MDHEN, CDR2 SYDVKM. The CDR3 loop spans 18 amino acids. Germline trimming cut 5 bases from V and 6 bases from J; bases unmatched to any gene: 17. The CDR3 region has the DNA TGTGCCAGCAGTCTTCCTTTAGGTGGACAGGGGGCTTTTGATGGCTACACCTTC. It yields the protein CASSLPLGGQGAFDGYTF.

This clone came up once. V is TRBV18 and J is TRBJ2-3, with TRBD2 matching 10 bases. V was pared by 2 bases and J by 6 bases, with 2 bases of the junction left unmatched. CDR3 length: 14 amino acids. Germline assignment: CDR1 KGHSH and CDR2 LQKENI. The CDR3, as DNA: TGTGCCAGCTCACCAAATAGCGGGAGGGATACGCAGTATTTT. Translating it yields CASSPNSGRDTQYF.

This clone appeared a single time. The chain couples TRBV6-1 to TRBJ1-4; D unclear. CDR1 and CDR2 from the germline V gene are MNHNS and SASEGT. The V end lost 6 bases, the J end lost 6 bases, and 14 bases lay between the germline ends. The CDR3 contains 14 residues. The CDR3 protein is CASSRRGWDEKLFF. The CDR3 DNA reads as TGTGCCAGCAGCAGGAGAGGTTGGGATGAAAAACTGTTTTTT.

The chain couples TRBV11-2 to TRBJ1-4, with 9 bases lining up with TRBD1. The CDR3 is made up of 17 amino acids. The V segment lost 3 bases and the J segment 0 bases; nucleotides outside the gene matches: 5. CDR1 SGHAT and CDR2 FQNNGV come from the germline V gene. The CDR3 DNA is TGTGCCAGCAGCTTGGACAGGGGACATGCAACTAATGAAAAACTGTTTTTT. Residues: CASSLDRGHATNEKLFF.

This rearrangement joins TRBV27 to TRBJ1-1; weak D call: TRBD1 (6 bases). V lost 6 bases and J 5 bases, leaving 13 bases between the germline ends. The CDR3 has 13 amino acids. CDR1 and CDR2 from the germline V gene are MNHEY and SMNVEV (reference sequence). CDR3 in DNA: TGTGCCAGCAGCGGCCAAGGGGGGACTGAAGCTTTCTTT. Its protein product is CASSGQGGTEAFF.

The gene calls are TRBV6-5 and TRBJ1-3; D gene ambiguous. The V end was cut by 0 bases, the J end by 4 bases, with 10 bases between. CDR1 MNHEY and CDR2 SVGAGI come from the germline V gene. The CDR3 runs to 15 residues. The CDR3 sequence is CASSYSSGQGNTIYF. CDR3 sequence (DNA): TGTGCCAGCAGTTACTCGAGTGGCCAAGGAAACACCATATATTTT.

The CDR3 region is CASSIDGGRLVGNIQYF. DNA of the CDR3: TGTGCCAGTAGTATAGACGGCGGCAGGCTAGTGGGTAACATTCAGTACTTC. The chain carries TRBV19 and TRBJ2-4, with D unclear. From germline, CDR1 is LNHDA and CDR2 SQIVND (reference sequence). CDR3 length equals 17 residues. With 0 bases removed from V and 7 bases from J, the gap between germline ends came to 19 bases.

The chain has TRBV29-1 and TRBJ1-6; TRBD1 is a possible D gene (5 bases). The CDR3 is made up of 13 amino acids. Trimming stripped 7 bases from V and 10 bases from J, with 17 bases between. Per the germline V gene, CDR1 is SQVTM and CDR2 is ANQGSEA. The CDR3 DNA follows: TGCAGCGCTGGGACGCCGGGGCAGTCACCCCTCCACTTT. Translated, it gives CSAGTPGQSPLHF. Variable domain in full (rest from reference TRBV29-1 and TRBJ1-6): SAVISQKPSRDICQRGTSLTIQCQVDSQVTMMFWYRQQPGQSLTLIATANQGSEATYESGFVIDKFPISRPNLTFSTLTVSNMSPEDSSIYLCSAGTPGQSPLHFGNGTRLTVT.

J is TRBJ2-2 and V is TRBV30; TRBD2 aligns across 8 bases. CDR3 length: 16 amino acids. Trimming took 6 bases from V and 9 from J; bases not matched to a gene: 18. Germline V gene lookup returns CDR1 GTSNPN and CDR2 SVGIG (reference sequence). The CDR3 loop is CACPGAGGRGFRELFF. CDR3 in DNA: TGTGCCTGCCCGGGGGCGGGAGGACGAGGGTTTAGGGAGCTGTTTTTT.

Comments on this clone: The sample holds other DNA sequences that translate to the same CDR3. This chain joins TRBV19 and TRBJ2-2; the D gene is possibly TRBD2 (5 bases). Trimming took 9 bases from V and 4 from J, leaving 15 bases between them. This CDR3 region has 14 residues. Germline values: CDR1 LNHDA, CDR2 SQIVND (reference sequence). CDR3 sequence reads: CASRPNGGTGELFF. Written as DNA, the CDR3 is TGTGCCAGCCGCCCAAATGGAGGCACCGGGGAGCTGTTTTTT. The full variable domain, completed using reference TRBV19 and TRBJ2-2, is DGGITQSPKYLFRKEGQNVTLSCEQNLNHDAMYWYRQDPGQGLRLIYYSQIVNDFQKGDIAEGYSVSREKKESFPLTVTSAQKNPTAFYLCASRPNGGTGELFFGEGSRLTVL.

The chain combines TRBV19 with TRBJ2-4, with 11 bases fitting TRBD1. CDR3 length: 16 amino acids. Trimming removed 5 bases from V and 1 base from J; junction bases left unmatched: 4. CDR1 and CDR2 (germline): LNHDA, SQIVND (reference sequence). The CDR3 sequence is CASSPWTGGAKNIQYF. The CDR3 nucleotides read TGTGCCAGTAGTCCCTGGACAGGGGGCGCCAAAAACATTCAGTACTTC.

V and J are TRBV5-1 and TRBJ2-7; 10 positions match TRBD2. V gave up 3 bases and J gave up 7 bases; unmatched junction bases: 10. The germline V gene encodes CDR1 SGHRS and CDR2 YFSETQ. The CDR3 covers 15 residues. The CDR3 DNA follows: TGCGCCAGCAGCTCGACTCTAGCGGGAGTAGATGAGCAGTACTTC. It encodes CASSSTLAGVDEQYF.

The J gene is TRBJ2-1, the V gene TRBV30, with 7 bases fitting TRBD2. Germline V gene data show CDR1 as GTSNPN and CDR2 as SVGIG (reference sequence). V lost 2 bases, J lost 9 bases, and 4 bases stayed unmatched. The CDR3 contains 12 residues. The CDR3, as DNA: TGTGCCTGGAGTATTGGGACTACTGAGCAGTTCTTC. Its protein is CAWSIGTTEQFF.

The chain recombines TRBV7-2 with TRBJ2-5; D is perhaps TRBD2 (7 bases). The ends were cut back, 5 bases at V and 1 base at J, with 17 bases in the middle. CDR1 is SGHTA and CDR2 is FQGNSA in the germline V gene. The CDR3 extends over 16 amino acids. CDR3 protein: CASSPGRGRLQETQYF. In nucleotides, the CDR3 is TGTGCCAGCAGCCCAGGGCGGGGGCGGCTCCAAGAGACCCAGTACTTC.

The rearrangement uses TRBV5-1 and TRBJ2-6, with a weak D call TRBD1 (5 bases). Per the germline V gene, CDR1 is SGHRS and CDR2 is YFSETQ. This CDR3 has 18 amino acids. V was trimmed by 3 bases and J by 0 bases, leaving 16 bases between them. CDR3 sequence reads: CASSSMTVTVSGANVLTF. The DNA for the CDR3 is TGCGCCAGCAGCTCCATGACAGTCACCGTCTCTGGGGCCAACGTCCTGACTTTC.

The chain's CDR3 is CASSIRAATYEQYF. CDR3 bases: TGTGCCAGTAGTATTAGAGCGGCGACCTACGAGCAGTACTTC. The genes are TRBV19 and TRBJ2-7; D might be TRBD2 (5 bases). V lost 3 bases and J 2 bases, leaving 11 bases between the germline ends. From germline, CDR1 is LNHDA and CDR2 SQIVND (reference sequence). The CDR3 consists of 14 residues.

V usage is TRBV29-1 and J usage is TRBJ2-4; 8 nucleotides align to TRBD2. Germline CDR1 SQVTM, CDR2 ANQGSEA. V dropped 4 bases and J dropped 7; count of bases not matched to a gene: 6. CDR3 length: 13 amino acids. The CDR3 loop reads CSVVTGGWNIQYF. Here the CDR3 DNA reads TGCAGCGTTGTGACGGGGGGGTGGAACATTCAGTACTTC.

The chain links TRBV2 to TRBJ2-2; perhaps D is TRBD1 or TRBD2 (6 bases each). Germline V gene data show CDR1 as SNHLY and CDR2 as FYNNEI. With 5 bases removed from V and 6 bases from J, the gap between germline ends came to 19 bases. The CDR3 has 16 residues. The CDR3 sequence is CASSLAGTRGAGELFF. The CDR3 coding sequence is TGTGCCAGCAGTTTGGCGGGGACACGCGGCGCCGGGGAGCTGTTTTTT.

The genes are TRBV29-1 and TRBJ2-1; 11 bases align to TRBD2. The CDR3 is 15 amino acids. V lost 1 base, J lost 5 bases, and 4 bases stayed unmatched. Germline CDR1 and CDR2: SQVTM and ANQGSEA. CDR3 protein: CSVEGTSGRNNEQFF. The CDR3 DNA reads as TGCAGCGTTGAAGGCACTAGCGGGAGAAACAATGAGCAGTTCTTC.

The rearrangement uses TRBV7-2 and TRBJ2-5; no reliable D call. Trimming removed 2 bases at V and 2 bases at J, with 9 bases between. Germline CDR1 reads SGHTA; CDR2 reads FQGNSA. The CDR3 has 14 amino acids. The CDR3 DNA follows: TGTGCCAGCAGCTTACAGACTCTTCAAGAGACCCAGTACTTC. It encodes CASSLQTLQETQYF.

The V and J genes are TRBV6-1 and TRBJ1-1, with 9 nucleotides matching TRBD1. This CDR3 region has 14 residues. V lost 6 bases to trimming and J lost 4 bases; unmatched junction nucleotides: 6. Looked up from germline, CDR1 is MNHNS and CDR2 is SASEGT. CDR3 coding DNA: TGTGCCAGCAGAGAGGGACAGGGTTCCACTGAAGCTTTCTTT. It translates to CASREGQGSTEAFF.

The V and J genes are TRBV29-1 and TRBJ1-4; the D gene is possibly TRBD1 (6 bases). This CDR3 has 14 amino acids. CDR1 and CDR2 (germline): SQVTM, ANQGSEA. Trimming took off 7 bases at V and 0 bases at J, with 12 bases between the two ends. The CDR3 DNA sequence: TGCAGCGCAGGAGACAGGACAACTAATGAAAAACTGTTTTTT. It yields the protein CSAGDRTTNEKLFF.